These 25 T cell receptor beta chains originate from one sample sequenced in a study of shared T cell receptors in the human thymus. Assay: immunoSEQ multiplex PCR; the TCRdb copy retains only in-frame clones and omits some. This table has 500,000 to 550,000 clones, more than 75% appearing once. The same sample was also used in a study of human thymus T cells.

Material: thymocytes. The source is a boy under three years old with a congenital heart defect.

The J gene is TRBJ2-1, the V gene TRBV27; 7 nucleotides agree with TRBD2. CDR3 length: 21 residues. The V gene end was trimmed by 5 bases and the J gene end by 0 bases; junction bases not matched to a gene: 22. Germline assignment: CDR1 MNHEY and CDR2 SMNVEV (reference sequence). The CDR3 here is CASSLRSQGLVLESSYNEQFF. DNA for the CDR3: TGTGCCAGCAGTCTCCGGTCCCAAGGACTAGTTCTAGAAAGCTCCTACAATGAGCAGTTCTTC.

This clone was seen only a few times. CDR3 amino acids: CASSDWREGWRYNEQFF. Here the CDR3 DNA reads TGTGCCAGCAGTGACTGGAGGGAGGGTTGGAGATACAATGAGCAGTTCTTC. The chain couples TRBV25-1 to TRBJ2-1; 7 bases are a match to TRBD2. The junction had 12 bases not matched to a gene; V was cut back by 3 bases and J by 4 bases. The CDR3 length is 17 residues. Germline CDR1 MGHDK, CDR2 SYGVNS.

The chain is built from TRBV2 and TRBJ1-1, with D perhaps matching TRBD1 (6 bases). This CDR3 has 13 amino acids. Germline V lookup: CDR1 SNHLY, CDR2 FYNNEI. Trimming left V 4 bases short and J 4 bases short, with 10 bases between. CDR3 residues: CASSASGVTEAFF. CDR3 DNA sequence: TGTGCCAGCAGTGCTTCAGGGGTCACTGAAGCTTTCTTT.

The V call is TRBV6-1, the J call TRBJ2-7; the match to TRBD2 covers 9 bases. The CDR3 has 18 residues. Germline V gene lookup returns CDR1 MNHNS and CDR2 SASEGT. V shed 4 bases, J shed 0 bases, and the junction held 13 bases outside the gene matches. The CDR3 nucleotides are TGTGCCAGCAGTGTGCTGAGGAGACTAGCGGCCAGCTCCTACGAGCAGTACTTC. The encoded protein is CASSVLRRLAASSYEQYF.

V usage is TRBV6-5 and J usage is TRBJ1-5; 8 bases line up with TRBD1. This CDR3 comprises 15 residues. Germline CDR1 MNHEY, CDR2 SVGAGI. Trimming cost V 5 bases and J 7 bases; bases outside gene matches: 10. CDR3 bases: TGTGCCAGCAGTACCGACAGGGGTAGAGGCCAGCCCCAGCATTTT. Protein product: CASSTDRGRGQPQHF.

V is TRBV5-1 and J is TRBJ1-5; 9 bases are shared with TRBD1. Germline assignment: CDR1 SGHRS and CDR2 YFSETQ. The CDR3 extends over 14 amino acids. V was clipped by 3 bases and J by 2 bases; unmatched bases: 0. In DNA, the CDR3 is TGCGCCAGCAGCTGGACAGGGGGCAATCAGCCCCAGCATTTT. Its protein product is CASSWTGGNQPQHF.

The rearrangement uses TRBV29-1 and TRBJ1-1; D is uncertain. Trimming left V 7 bases short and J 4 bases short, with 16 bases between. Per germline, CDR1 SQVTM and CDR2 ANQGSEA. The length of the CDR3 is 13 residues. For the CDR3, the DNA is TGCAGCGGACACCAGGCCCACGGCACTGAAGCTTTCTTT. It is translated as CSGHQAHGTEAFF. The full variable domain, rest sourced from reference TRBV29-1 and TRBJ1-1, is SAVISQKPSRDICQRGTSLTIQCQVDSQVTMMFWYRQQPGQSLTLIATANQGSEATYESGFVIDKFPISRPNLTFSTLTVSNMSPEDSSIYLCSGHQAHGTEAFFGQGTRLTVV.

This clone has just one count. This CDR3 is CASSSKNLAGGRTDTQYF. CDR3 bases: TGTGCCAGCAGCTCGAAGAATTTAGCGGGAGGTCGCACAGATACGCAGTATTTT. The chain couples TRBV7-2 to TRBJ2-3; 10 bases align to TRBD2. Per germline, CDR1 SGHTA and CDR2 FQGNSA. The V and J ends lost 4 bases and 1 base, in that order; junction bases with no gene match: 11. This CDR3 has 18 amino acids.

The CDR3 coding sequence is TGTGCCAGCAGCTTGTCAGGGGAGCACGAGCAGTACTTC. It is translated as CASSLSGEHEQYF. The V and J genes are TRBV5-4 and TRBJ2-7, with D perhaps matching TRBD1 (6 bases). V was clipped by 1 base and J by 5 bases, with 10 bases between them. The CDR3 length is 13 residues. Germline values: CDR1 SGHNT, CDR2 YYREEE (reference sequence).

The J gene is TRBJ1-2, the V gene TRBV4-3, with no clear D. This CDR3 region has 16 residues. V lost 0 bases and J 6 bases, leaving 17 bases between the germline ends. Germline V gives CDR1 LGHNA, CDR2 YSLEER. The CDR3: CASSQDVGAAGDGYTF. CDR3 nucleotides: TGCGCCAGCAGCCAAGATGTAGGAGCTGCGGGTGATGGCTACACCTTC.

The chain recombines TRBV7-2 with TRBJ2-3, with TRBD2 matching over 14 bases. CDR3 size: 18 residues. The V gene's germline CDR1 is SGHTA and CDR2 FQGNSA. Trimming at V came to 5 bases and at J to 5 bases, leaving 12 bases not matched to a gene. The DNA for the CDR3 is TGTGCCAGCAGCAAGACCCCGGGACTAGCGGGAGCGGGAGATACGCAGTATTTT. This sequence encodes CASSKTPGLAGAGDTQYF.

The rearrangement links TRBV11-2 to TRBJ2-3, with 9 bases lining up with TRBD2. The CDR3 loop spans 17 amino acids. Germline CDR1 SGHAT, CDR2 FQNNGV. Trimming took 1 base from V and 1 from J; bases not matched to a gene: 6. The CDR3 reads CASSLVTSGRRTDTQYF. The CDR3 DNA is TGTGCCAGCAGCTTAGTGACTAGCGGCCGACGCACAGATACGCAGTATTTT.

The gene calls are TRBV13 and TRBJ1-2, with D hard to call. The CDR3 runs to 16 residues. CDR1 and CDR2 from the germline V gene are PRHDT and FYEKMQ (reference sequence). Trimming removed 1 base at V and 2 bases at J, with 14 bases between. The CDR3 sequence: CASSLAITRINYGYTF. CDR3 in DNA: TGTGCCAGCAGCTTAGCGATAACGAGGATAAACTATGGCTACACCTTC.

The chain links TRBV29-1 to TRBJ1-2; no clear D. This CDR3 comprises 14 residues. Germline lookup yields CDR1 SQVTM and CDR2 ANQGSEA. Between the trimmed V and J ends, which lost 2 bases and 8 bases, there was a span of 18 bases. CDR3 coding DNA: TGCAGCGTTGAATTCGGGCTTACCCGAGGGGGCTACACCTTC. It is translated as CSVEFGLTRGGYTF. The variable domain in full, completed from reference TRBV29-1 and TRBJ1-2, reads SAVISQKPSRDICQRGTSLTIQCQVDSQVTMMFWYRQQPGQSLTLIATANQGSEATYESGFVIDKFPISRPNLTFSTLTVSNMSPEDSSIYLCSVEFGLTRGGYTFGSGTRLTVV.

The chain is built from TRBV28 and TRBJ2-3; the match to TRBD1 covers 10 bases. The V gene's germline CDR1 is MDHEN and CDR2 SYDVKM. The CDR3 is made up of 17 amino acids. Trimming at V came to 4 bases and at J to 1 base, leaving 8 bases not matched to a gene. The CDR3 bases are TGTGCCAGCAGTTCCCTCCAGACAGGGGGCCGCACAGATACGCAGTATTTT. This sequence encodes CASSSLQTGGRTDTQYF.

This sequence joins TRBV13 and TRBJ2-3; 7 nucleotides align to TRBD1. Trimming removed 4 bases from V and 1 base from J; junction bases left unmatched: 8. From germline, CDR1 is PRHDT and CDR2 FYEKMQ (reference sequence). The CDR3 extends over 16 amino acids. The CDR3 sequence: CASSSPTGNRTDTQYF. The CDR3 bases are TGTGCCAGCAGCTCCCCGACAGGGAATCGCACAGATACGCAGTATTTT.

Note on this clone: The sample has other DNA sequences that encode this CDR3 too. The rearrangement uses TRBV28 and TRBJ2-6; D ambiguous. The ends were cut back, 5 bases at V and 0 bases at J, with 5 bases in the middle. The CDR3 extends over 14 amino acids. The germline gives CDR1 MDHEN, CDR2 SYDVKM. CDR3 loop: CASSSRSGANVLTF. For the CDR3, the DNA is TGTGCCAGCAGTAGCCGCTCTGGGGCCAACGTCCTGACTTTC.

V is TRBV6-6 and J is TRBJ1-5; D uncertain. V was pared by 4 bases and J by 4 bases, with 17 bases between. The CDR3 has 16 residues. Germline V lookup: CDR1 MNHNY, CDR2 SVGAGI (reference sequence). This CDR3 is CASSSRSRHPNQPQHF. CDR3 nucleotide sequence: TGTGCCAGCAGTTCAAGGAGTCGGCATCCTAATCAGCCCCAGCATTTT.

The chain joins TRBV4-2 to TRBJ2-3, with TRBD2 matching over 7 bases. This CDR3 is built from 20 residues. Germline values: CDR1 LGHNA, CDR2 YNFKEQ. J gave up 4 bases and V 0 bases, and 19 bases lay outside the gene matches. Written as DNA, the CDR3 is TGTGCCAGCAGCCAAGATAGGGCCCCCCCGACGGGAGGCGGAGCAGATACGCAGTATTTT. Its protein product is CASSQDRAPPTGGGADTQYF.

For the CDR3, the DNA is TGTGCCAGCGGCGCAAGGCATAAAAGGCGGGGGATTTACGAGCAGTACTTC. This translates into CASGARHKRRGIYEQYF. The genes are TRBV27 and TRBJ2-7; 7 nucleotides agree with TRBD2. CDR3 size: 17 residues. V gave up 8 bases and J gave up 4 bases; unmatched junction bases: 20. Germline V gene sequence: CDR1 MNHEY, CDR2 SMNVEV (reference sequence).

The chain uses TRBV4-2 and TRBJ2-7; the match to TRBD1 covers 10 bases. The V segment lost 0 bases and the J segment 3 bases; nucleotides outside the gene matches: 2. The germline gives CDR1 LGHNA, CDR2 YNFKEQ. The CDR3 is 15 residues long. CDR3 in amino acids: CASSQDRTGGYEQYF. As DNA, the CDR3 is TGTGCCAGCAGCCAAGATAGGACAGGGGGCTACGAGCAGTACTTC.

This clone was recorded only once. The V call is TRBV28, the J call TRBJ2-7, with 12 bases matching TRBD2. This CDR3 comprises 17 residues. The germline CDR1 and CDR2 sequences are MDHEN and SYDVKM. V lost 6 bases to trimming and J lost 4 bases; unmatched junction nucleotides: 13. CDR3 in amino acids: CASRGAGELAGGYEQYF. The CDR3 nucleotides are TGTGCCAGCAGAGGGGCAGGCGAACTAGCGGGAGGATACGAGCAGTACTTC. The whole variable domain, filled in from reference TRBV28 and TRBJ2-7, reads DVKVTQSSRYLVKRTGEKVFLECVQDMDHENMFWYRQDPGLGLRLIYFSYDVKMKEKGDIPEGYSVSREKKERFSLILESASTNQTSMYLCASRGAGELAGGYEQYFGPGTRLTVT.

This clone was recorded a few times. This rearrangement joins TRBV4-3 to TRBJ2-1, with 9 bases matching TRBD2. This CDR3 region has 16 residues. Germline values: CDR1 LGHNA, CDR2 YSLEER. The V gene end was trimmed by 2 bases and the J gene end by 6 bases; junction bases not matched to a gene: 8. CDR3 sequence: CASSQMTGTSSNEQFF. The CDR3 DNA reads as TGCGCCAGCAGCCAAATGACCGGGACTAGCAGCAATGAGCAGTTCTTC.

The chain uses TRBV19 and TRBJ2-7; 10 bases line up with TRBD1. The CDR3 consists of 15 residues. The germline V gene has CDR1 LNHDA and CDR2 SQIVND (reference sequence). J lost 5 bases, V lost 5 bases, and 9 bases had no gene match. CDR3 bases: TGTGCCAGTAGTCCTCCCGGGACAGGGGTAGACGAGCAGTACTTC. Translation gives CASSPPGTGVDEQYF.

The chain couples TRBV5-1 to TRBJ2-1; possible D gene TRBD1, 6 bases. With 0 bases removed from V and 3 bases from J, the gap between germline ends came to 7 bases. The CDR3 has 14 amino acids. Germline assignment: CDR1 SGHRS and CDR2 YFSETQ. The chain's CDR3 is CASSLGRGYNEQFF. For the CDR3, the DNA is TGCGCCAGCAGCTTGGGCAGGGGCTACAATGAGCAGTTCTTC.